Detailed here is one TCR beta chain. These data are taken from a study of control samples from healthy donors and cancer patients. The germline V gene has CDR1 LNHDA and CDR2 SQIVND (reference sequence). V lost 4 bases and J lost 7, with 5 bases in between. This CDR3 spans 11 amino acids. Produced via immunoSEQ multiplex PCR; TCRdb's table is partial and in-frame only. The data show fewer than 70,000 clones, about nine tenths seen once. The sequenced material came from PBMCs. This clonotype was sampled from a man aged 55 to 70 with head and neck cancer. The J gene is TRBJ2-1, the V gene TRBV19; D is uncertain. The CDR3 loop reads CASSRGNEQFF. As DNA, the CDR3 is TGTGCCAGTAGTAGAGGAAATGAGCAGTTCTTC.